This entry lists 16 T cell receptor beta chains sequenced from one sample in a study of T-cell memory formation after mild COVID-19. TCRdb analysed the 5' RACE reads with MiXCR anew, one entry per CDR3 protein. Of under 450,000 distinct CDR3 sequences listed, under 25% are singletons. Sequencing was carried out using PBMCs or a T cell subset sorted from them (not recorded which). Receptor source: an adult woman who had mild COVID-19 (a few samples of this study predate the infection). Cell type and time point are not known.

This clonotype was counted a few times. The chain uses TRBV6-5 and TRBJ1-2; 9 positions match TRBD1. The CDR3 sequence is 13 residues long. Germline V gene sequence: CDR1 MNHEY, CDR2 SVGAGI. V lost 0 bases, J lost 8 bases, and 1 base stayed unmatched. The CDR3 DNA reads as TGTGCCAGCAGTTACTCGGGGACAGGGGGCTACACCTTC. Its translation: CASSYSGTGGYTF.

This clonotype was observed a handful of times. CDR3 protein: CATSDFRGWKQETQYF. The CDR3 region has the DNA TGTGCCACCAGTGATTTTCGGGGGTGGAAACAAGAGACCCAGTACTTC. The J gene is TRBJ2-5, the V gene TRBV24-1, with a weak D call TRBD2 (6 bases). Germline-derived CDR1 and CDR2 are KGHDR and SFDVKD. This CDR3 spans 16 amino acids. V was trimmed by 1 base and J by 2 bases, leaving 13 bases between them.

The CDR3 loop reads CASSQEISFDEQFF. The CDR3 DNA follows: TGCGCCAGCAGCCAAGAAATTTCTTTCGATGAGCAGTTCTTC. The V gene is TRBV4-1, the J gene TRBJ2-1, with no clear D. The CDR3 spans 14 residues. V shed 0 bases and J shed 8 bases, with 11 bases lying between them. The V gene's germline CDR1 is MGHRA and CDR2 YSYEKL.

The rearrangement links TRBV27 to TRBJ1-1; the D gene is possibly TRBD1 (5 bases). The CDR3 extends over 12 amino acids. Germline loops: CDR1 MNHEY, CDR2 SMNVEV (reference sequence). Trimming cost V 5 bases and J 7 bases, with 11 bases left between them. The chain's CDR3 is CASSPRGREAFF. For the CDR3, the DNA is TGTGCCAGCAGTCCCCGGGGCCGTGAAGCTTTCTTT.

The chain is built from TRBV20-1 and TRBJ2-4; D not certain. The CDR3 is made up of 13 amino acids. Germline CDR1 is DFQATT and CDR2 is SNEGSKA (reference sequence). Trimming removed 5 bases at V and 5 bases at J, with 13 bases between. This chain's CDR3 is CSAHLPVENIQYF. The DNA for the CDR3 is TGCAGTGCTCATCTGCCCGTTGAAAACATTCAGTACTTC.

The genes are TRBV6-5 and TRBJ1-4; TRBD1 might be the D (5 bases). V lost 6 bases, J lost 1 base, and 21 bases lay in between. The CDR3 totals 18 residues. CDR1 and CDR2 (germline): MNHEY, SVGAGI. In DNA, the CDR3 is TGTGCCAGCAGCACAGGTTTTGATACGGGAATAACTAATGAAAAACTGTTTTTT. It codes for CASSTGFDTGITNEKLFF.

This clonotype occurred many times. This chain connects TRBV10-3 to TRBJ2-7; D gene ambiguous. CDR1 and CDR2 (germline): ENHRY, SYGVKD. Trimming left V 2 bases short and J 6 bases short, with 8 bases between. The CDR3 length is 12 residues. In DNA, the CDR3 is TGTGCCATCAGTGAGCAGGTTCCCGAGCAGTACTTC. This codes for CAISEQVPEQYF.

This chain uses TRBV20-1 with TRBJ2-3; 13 nucleotides align to TRBD2. The V segment lost 1 base and the J segment 0 bases; nucleotides outside the gene matches: 7. The CDR3 has 18 amino acids. Germline V gene sequence: CDR1 DFQATT, CDR2 SNEGSKA (reference sequence). The CDR3: CSARAGTSGAASTDTQYF. DNA for the CDR3: TGCAGTGCTAGAGCCGGGACTAGCGGGGCCGCAAGCACAGATACGCAGTATTTT.

The rearrangement links TRBV5-1 to TRBJ1-6; a possible D gene is TRBD1 (6 bases). CDR1 is SGHRS and CDR2 is YFSETQ in the germline V gene. The germline V and J ends were trimmed by 4 bases and 7 bases, with 15 bases remaining between them. This CDR3 is built from 15 residues. DNA for the CDR3: TGCGCCAGCAGCCCGATGCAGGGGACGAATTCACCCCTCCACTTT. Encoded protein: CASSPMQGTNSPLHF.

The chain carries TRBV24-1 and TRBJ1-5; 9 bases are a match to TRBD1. The CDR3 is 16 residues long. The trim removed 4 bases at V and 1 base at J, leaving 4 bases unmatched. The germline CDR1 and CDR2 sequences are KGHDR and SFDVKD. CDR3 nucleotides: TGTGCCACCAGTGACCCGACAGGGGGGAGCAATCAGCCCCAGCATTTT. As protein: CATSDPTGGSNQPQHF.

This clonotype was seen a handful of times. This chain connects TRBV5-1 to TRBJ1-1; D not certain. Trimming shortened V by 2 bases and J by 5 bases, and 7 bases separated the two germline ends. Germline CDR1 is SGHRS and CDR2 is YFSETQ. This CDR3 is 12 amino acids long. CDR3: CASSLHGTEAFF. The CDR3 region has the DNA TGCGCCAGCAGCTTACATGGGACTGAAGCTTTCTTT. The entire variable domain, with the rest obtained from reference TRBV5-1 and TRBJ1-1, is as follows: KAGVTQTPRYLIKTRGQQVTLSCSPISGHRSVSWYQQTPGQGLQFLFEYFSETQRNKGNFPGRFSGRQFSNSRSEMNVSTLELGDSALYLCASSLHGTEAFFGQGTRLTVV.

Only a few counts were recorded for this clonotype. The rearrangement joins TRBV5-1 to TRBJ2-2, with 13 bases fitting TRBD2. After removal of 3 bases from V and 7 bases from J, the junction contained 9 bases not matched to a gene. The germline CDR1 and CDR2 sequences are SGHRS and YFSETQ. This CDR3 is built from 17 residues. CDR3 protein: CASSSGTSGMASGELFF. DNA of the CDR3: TGCGCCAGCAGCTCCGGGACTAGCGGGATGGCGAGCGGGGAGCTGTTTTTT.

The chain is built from TRBV12-3 or TRBV12-4 and TRBJ2-1; 7 positions agree with TRBD2. CDR3 size: 16 residues. V shed 5 bases and J 2 bases; nucleotides not matched to a gene: 9. The CDR3 coding sequence is TGTGCCAGCAGTACCTCTAGCGGACATACCTACAATGAGCAGTTCTTC. Residues: CASSTSSGHTYNEQFF.

This clonotype has just a few counts. The chain combines TRBV12-3 or TRBV12-4 with TRBJ1-5; possible D gene TRBD1, 6 bases. The V gene lost 6 bases and the J gene lost 4 bases, with 16 bases spanning the gap. CDR3 length: 15 residues. CDR3 coding DNA: TGTGCCAGCAGCCCCCCGGGGGGGCTTAATCAGCCCCAGCATTTT. It codes for CASSPPGGLNQPQHF.

This clonotype was seen many times. The chain carries TRBV7-8 and TRBJ2-1; 8 positions agree with TRBD2. The CDR3 runs 16 residues. The germline gives CDR1 SGHVS, CDR2 FQNEAQ. With V trimmed by 2 bases and J by 9 bases, 12 bases remained unmatched. The CDR3 region has the DNA TGTGCCAGCAGCTTATCTCAAGGACTAGCTGAGGGTGAGCAGTTCTTC. It specifies CASSLSQGLAEGEQFF.

The chain carries TRBV5-5 and TRBJ2-3; 9 bases are shared with TRBD2. This CDR3 comprises 18 residues. V gave up 4 bases and J gave up 6 bases; unmatched junction bases: 18. Per germline, CDR1 SGHKS and CDR2 YYEKEE (reference sequence). This CDR3 reads CASSAIPTPRSGRDTQYF. The CDR3 nucleotides read TGTGCCAGCAGCGCGATCCCGACTCCCCGGAGCGGGAGGGATACGCAGTATTTT.